This T cell receptor beta chain came from a study of CD8+CD57+ T cells in acquired aplastic anemia. Points from the study as a whole: Patients carried CD8+CD57+ cells that were less diverse than their total CD4+ and CD8+ pools.

For sequencing, patients were chosen who had shown expansion of CD8+CD57+ cells by flow cytometry. This clonotype turned up a few times. Its specificity is not known. Template material for TCR beta VDJ and CDR3 profiling consisted of genomic DNA. TCRdb re-analysed the reads in MiXCR, keeping a single row per CDR3 protein. The sample lists about 20,000 distinct CDR3 sequences, about 40% seen once, with approximately 87% in the top ten. J gave up 8 bases and V 1 base, and 2 bases lay outside the gene matches. This CDR3 has 13 residues. Germline V CDR1 and CDR2: SEHNR, FQNEAQ (reference sequence). The TCR was taken from a human donor with aplastic anemia. The sample consisted of CD8+CD57+ T cells sorted from PBMCs. The subset: bead-enriched CD8+CD57+ effector memory T cells from SAA patients. The rearrangement joins TRBV7-9 to TRBJ2-1; 7 positions agree with TRBD1. The CDR3 protein is CASSLDRGDEQFF. CDR3 nucleotides: TGTGCCAGCAGCTTAGACAGGGGCGATGAGCAGTTCTTC.